This TCR beta chain stems from a study of OX40 agonist ivuxolimab in advanced cancers. As for the study in general: The dose-escalation cohort had hepatocellular carcinoma, melanoma, renal cell or head and neck cancer. The dose-escalation cohort was about 80% male, with a mean age of about 60 years, ranging about 20 to 85. Treatment received earlier with anti-PD-1, anti-PD-L1 or anti-CTLA-4 agents was allowed, and roughly 40% had some. Partial responses were observed in three patients, of whom one had hepatocellular carcinoma and two had cutaneous melanoma.

The method was immunoSEQ multiplex PCR; TCRdb's version includes in-frame clones alone and lacks a portion of them. This sample has nearly 35,000 clones, with about 92% found just once. The CDR3 is 16 residues long. V was clipped by 2 bases and J by 5 bases; unmatched bases: 9. Germline V gene sequence: CDR1 GTSNPN, CDR2 SVGIG (reference sequence). The rearrangement links TRBV30 to TRBJ2-3; 11 bases match TRBD2. This clonotype originated in an adult with an advanced solid tumor such as melanoma, head and neck, liver or kidney cancer. The sequences come from CD4+ or CD8+ T cells sorted from blood, collected in a trial of the OX40 agonist ivuxolimab. In DNA, the CDR3 is TGTGCCTGGAGTCACATACTAGCGGGAGCGTTAGATACGCAGTATTTT. It yields the protein CAWSHILAGALDTQYF.